Listed below are T cell receptor beta chains from one sample, sequenced in a study of blood T cell repertoires in COVID-19. Sequencing was performed with immunoSEQ multiplex PCR; in TCRdb, only in-frame clones are kept and a portion is missing. The sample records tens of thousands of clones, more than 75% being singletons. Input material: peripheral blood. The receptor source for this set is a woman aged 55-69 years with acute or convalescent COVID-19. CDR3s include the opening cysteine and the closing phenylalanine or tryptophan. Fields, in order: CDR3 length, D gene, V gene, J gene, clone size, CDR3 protein, CDR3 DNA. D genes are given only for firm matches. Size tells how often a clone was seen (once, few, many) or the class of an expanded clone, and some rows leave it out.

CDR3 length: 15
D gene: NA
V gene: TRBV19
J gene: TRBJ2-6
clone size: NA
CDR3 protein: CASSFRVSGANVLTF
CDR3 DNA: TGTGCCAGTAGTTTCAGGGTGTCAGGGGCCAACGTCCTGACTTTC

CDR3 length: 15
D gene: TRBD1
V gene: TRBV4-2
J gene: TRBJ1-2
clone size: NA
CDR3 protein: CASSQRRTGTGGYTF
CDR3 DNA: TGTGCCAGCAGCCAAAGAAGGACCGGGACAGGAGGCTACACCTTC

CDR3 length: 13
D gene: NA
V gene: TRBV6-6
J gene: TRBJ1-2
clone size: few
CDR3 protein: CASSTPPRGGYTF
CDR3 DNA: TGTGCCAGCAGTACACCCCCCCGGGGTGGCTACACCTTC

CDR3 length: 16
D gene: TRBD2
V gene: TRBV27
J gene: TRBJ2-3
clone size: NA
CDR3 protein: CASSLTSGRAVDTQYF
CDR3 DNA: TGTGCCAGCAGTTTAACTAGCGGGAGGGCCGTAGATACGCAGTATTTT

CDR3 length: 15
D gene: NA
V gene: TRBV2
J gene: TRBJ1-1
clone size: once
CDR3 protein: CASSESLQLNTEAFF
CDR3 DNA: TGTGCCAGCAGTGAGTCCCTACAGCTGAACACTGAAGCTTTCTTT

CDR3 length: 13
D gene: TRBD1
V gene: TRBV5-5
J gene: TRBJ1-2
clone size: NA
CDR3 protein: CASSAWTGDGYTF
CDR3 DNA: TGTGCCAGCAGCGCGTGGACAGGGGATGGCTACACCTTC

CDR3 length: 15
D gene: TRBD1
V gene: TRBV7-9
J gene: TRBJ1-1
clone size: few
CDR3 protein: CASREKDRLNTEAFF
CDR3 DNA: TGTGCCAGCAGAGAAAAGGACAGGCTGAACACTGAAGCTTTCTTT

CDR3 length: 12
D gene: NA
V gene: TRBV2
J gene: TRBJ2-1
clone size: many
CDR3 protein: CASIRGGMGAFF
CDR3 DNA: TGTGCCAGCATTAGGGGAGGAATGGGTGCGTTCTTC

CDR3 length: 16
D gene: NA
V gene: TRBV25-1
J gene: TRBJ2-3
clone size: once
CDR3 protein: CASSELRRGGADTQYF
CDR3 DNA: TGTGCCAGCAGTGAATTACGGCGGGGCGGCGCAGATACGCAGTATTTT

CDR3 length: 16
D gene: NA
V gene: TRBV30
J gene: TRBJ1-6
clone size: NA
CDR3 protein: CASRGDLSSYNSPLHF
CDR3 DNA: TGTGCCTCTAGGGGCGACTTGAGCTCCTATAATTCACCCCTCCACTTT

CDR3 length: 15
D gene: TRBD1
V gene: TRBV19
J gene: TRBJ2-7
clone size: NA
CDR3 protein: CASSNRDSGIHEQYF
CDR3 DNA: TGTGCCAGTAGTAACCGGGACAGCGGAATCCACGAGCAGTACTTC

CDR3 length: 12
D gene: NA
V gene: TRBV6-5
J gene: TRBJ1-1
clone size: NA
CDR3 protein: CASSYSGAPAFF
CDR3 DNA: TGTGCCAGCAGTTACTCAGGGGCGCCAGCTTTCTTT

CDR3 length: 17
D gene: TRBD1
V gene: TRBV4-2
J gene: TRBJ1-4
clone size: NA
CDR3 protein: CASSQLGGGPTNEKLFF
CDR3 DNA: TGTGCCAGCAGCCAACTAGGGGGCGGTCCAACTAATGAAAAACTGTTTTTT

CDR3 length: 18
D gene: TRBD2
V gene: TRBV5-1
J gene: TRBJ2-2
clone size: NA
CDR3 protein: CASSAGLAGGRWTGELFF
CDR3 DNA: TGCGCCAGCAGCGCGGGACTAGCGGGGGGGCGATGGACCGGGGAGCTGTTTTTT

CDR3 length: 14
D gene: TRBD2
V gene: TRBV7-2
J gene: TRBJ2-6
clone size: NA
CDR3 protein: CATRGGVWANVLTF
CDR3 DNA: TGTGCCACCCGGGGGGGCGTCTGGGCCAACGTCCTGACTTTC

CDR3 length: 13
D gene: NA
V gene: TRBV7-9
J gene: TRBJ2-5
clone size: NA
CDR3 protein: CASSLLGSETQYF
CDR3 DNA: TGTGCCAGCAGCTTACTGGGGAGCGAGACCCAGTACTTC

CDR3 length: 15
D gene: NA
V gene: TRBV27
J gene: TRBJ2-2
clone size: once
CDR3 protein: CASRSGDPITGELFF
CDR3 DNA: TGTGCCAGCAGATCAGGGGACCCAATCACCGGGGAGCTGTTTTTT

CDR3 length: 12
D gene: NA
V gene: TRBV12-3/TRBV12-4
J gene: TRBJ1-5
clone size: NA
CDR3 protein: CASSLGDQPQHF
CDR3 DNA: TGTGCCAGCAGCCTCGGGGATCAGCCCCAGCATTTT

CDR3 length: 16
D gene: TRBD2
V gene: TRBV14
J gene: TRBJ2-1
clone size: NA
CDR3 protein: CASSQGTSGGYNEQFF
CDR3 DNA: TGTGCCAGCAGCCAAGGGACTAGCGGGGGGTACAATGAGCAGTTCTTC

CDR3 length: 12
D gene: NA
V gene: TRBV30
J gene: TRBJ1-2
clone size: NA
CDR3 protein: CAWSVPPELGIF
CDR3 DNA: TGTGCCTGGAGTGTACCCCCAGAGCTCGGGATCTTC

CDR3 length: 16
D gene: NA
V gene: TRBV7-2
J gene: TRBJ1-2
clone size: NA
CDR3 protein: CASSFPGQTSNYGYTF
CDR3 DNA: TGTGCCAGCAGCTTCCCCGGACAGACCTCTAACTATGGCTACACCTTC

CDR3 length: 15
D gene: TRBD1
V gene: TRBV18
J gene: TRBJ2-1
clone size: NA
CDR3 protein: CASSPPTGTYNEQFF
CDR3 DNA: TGTGCCAGCTCACCACCGACAGGGACCTACAATGAGCAGTTCTTC

CDR3 length: 13
D gene: NA
V gene: TRBV19
J gene: TRBJ2-1
clone size: few
CDR3 protein: CASTPTPYNEQFF
CDR3 DNA: TGTGCCAGTACCCCGACTCCTTACAATGAGCAGTTCTTC

CDR3 length: 13
D gene: NA
V gene: TRBV25-1
J gene: TRBJ1-2
clone size: NA
CDR3 protein: CASSEGGENGYTF
CDR3 DNA: TGTGCCAGCAGTGAGGGGGGGGAGAATGGCTACACCTTC